This T cell receptor beta chain was sequenced in a study of cytomegalovirus exposure and HLA in healthy donors. General study points: Both high specificity and high sensitivity reportedly marked the classifier's diagnosis of cytomegalovirus status. Several of the most significant clusters appeared linked to common viral pathogens, based on a later analysis. Per a prior analysis, the majority of TCR beta V segments were productive roughly 90% or roughly 30% of the time. Highly shared variants forming one cluster were likely a sequencing artifact.

The primer mix had 60 Vbeta and 13 Jbeta primers. Sequenced by immunoSEQ multiplex PCR; TCRdb stores in-frame clones only, minus some. The sample has about 130,000 clones, less than 75% seen once. This clone came up once. Antigen unknown. The V and J ends lost 4 bases and 5 bases, in that order; junction bases with no gene match: 4. Germline lookup yields CDR1 SGHVS and CDR2 FNYEAQ. This CDR3 is built from 13 residues. The rearrangement joins TRBV7-6 to TRBJ2-7, with 8 bases fitting TRBD1. This clonotype was obtained from a woman aged 40 to 50 in good health and CMV-seropositive. Sequencing used PBMCs. Here the CDR3 reads CASSSVTGDEQYF. The CDR3, as DNA: TGTGCCAGCAGCTCAGTGACAGGGGACGAGCAGTACTTC.